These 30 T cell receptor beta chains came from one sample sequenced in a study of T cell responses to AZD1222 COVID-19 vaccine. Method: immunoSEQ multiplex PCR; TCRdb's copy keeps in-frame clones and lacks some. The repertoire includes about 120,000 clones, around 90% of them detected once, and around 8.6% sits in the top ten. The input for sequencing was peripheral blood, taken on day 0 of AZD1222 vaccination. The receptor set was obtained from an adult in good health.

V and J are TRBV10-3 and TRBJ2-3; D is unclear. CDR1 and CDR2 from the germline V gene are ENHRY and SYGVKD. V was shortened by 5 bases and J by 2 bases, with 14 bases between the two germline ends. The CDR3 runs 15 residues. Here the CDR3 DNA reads TGTGCCATCAGTTCGGCTAGTCTATACACAGATACGCAGTATTTT. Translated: CAISSASLYTDTQYF.

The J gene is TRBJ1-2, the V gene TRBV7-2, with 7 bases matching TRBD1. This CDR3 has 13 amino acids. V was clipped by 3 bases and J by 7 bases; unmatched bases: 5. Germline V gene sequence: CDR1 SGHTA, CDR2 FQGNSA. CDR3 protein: CASSFDRDSGYTF. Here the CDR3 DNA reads TGTGCCAGCAGCTTTGACAGGGATTCTGGCTACACCTTC.

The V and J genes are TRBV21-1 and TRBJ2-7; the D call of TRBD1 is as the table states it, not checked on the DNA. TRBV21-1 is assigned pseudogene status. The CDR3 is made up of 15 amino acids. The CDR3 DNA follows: TGTGCCAGCAGCAAACCGTGGACAGGGTCCTACGAGCAGTACTTC. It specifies CASSKPWTGSYEQYF.

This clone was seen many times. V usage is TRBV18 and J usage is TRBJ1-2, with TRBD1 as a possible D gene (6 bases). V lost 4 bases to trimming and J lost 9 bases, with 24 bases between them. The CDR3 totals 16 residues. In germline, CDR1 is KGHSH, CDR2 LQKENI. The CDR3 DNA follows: TGTGCCAGCTCACTTGAGAACAGGGATAGGGCCTTGAGCTACACCTTC. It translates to CASSLENRDRALSYTF.

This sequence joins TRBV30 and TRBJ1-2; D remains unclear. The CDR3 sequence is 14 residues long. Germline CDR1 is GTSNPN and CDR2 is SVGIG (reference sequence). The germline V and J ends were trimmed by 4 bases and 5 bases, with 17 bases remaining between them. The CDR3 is CAWTRVGPTYGYTF. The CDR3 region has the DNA TGTGCCTGGACTAGGGTCGGGCCTACTTATGGCTACACCTTC. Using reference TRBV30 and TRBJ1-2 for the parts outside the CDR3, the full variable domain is SQTIHQWPATLVQPVGSPLSLECTVEGTSNPNLYWYRQAAGRGLQLLFYSVGIGQISSEVPQNLSASRPQDRQFILSSKKLLLSDSGFYLCAWTRVGPTYGYTFGSGTRLTVV.

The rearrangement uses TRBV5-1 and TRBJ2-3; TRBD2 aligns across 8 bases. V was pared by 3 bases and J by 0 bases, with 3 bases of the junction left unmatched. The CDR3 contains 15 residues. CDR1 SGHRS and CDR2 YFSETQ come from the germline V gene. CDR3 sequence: CASSYGGVSTDTQYF. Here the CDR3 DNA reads TGCGCCAGCAGCTACGGGGGGGTGAGCACAGATACGCAGTATTTT. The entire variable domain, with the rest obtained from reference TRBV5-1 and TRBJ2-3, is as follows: KAGVTQTPRYLIKTRGQQVTLSCSPISGHRSVSWYQQTPGQGLQFLFEYFSETQRNKGNFPGRFSGRQFSNSRSEMNVSTLELGDSALYLCASSYGGVSTDTQYFGPGTRLTVL.

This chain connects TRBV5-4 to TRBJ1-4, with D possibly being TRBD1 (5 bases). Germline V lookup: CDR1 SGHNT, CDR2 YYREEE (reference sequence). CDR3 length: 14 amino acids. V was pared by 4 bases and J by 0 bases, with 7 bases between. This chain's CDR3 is CASSQGPTNEKLFF. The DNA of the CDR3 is TGTGCCAGCAGCCAGGGACCAACTAATGAAAAACTGTTTTTT.

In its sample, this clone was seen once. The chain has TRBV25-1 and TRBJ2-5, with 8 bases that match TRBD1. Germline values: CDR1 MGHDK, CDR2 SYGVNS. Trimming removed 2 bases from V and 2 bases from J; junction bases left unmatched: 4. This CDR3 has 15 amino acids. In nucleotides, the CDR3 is TGTGCCAGCAGTGAAGGGACAGGACCACAAGAGACCCAGTACTTC. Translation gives CASSEGTGPQETQYF.

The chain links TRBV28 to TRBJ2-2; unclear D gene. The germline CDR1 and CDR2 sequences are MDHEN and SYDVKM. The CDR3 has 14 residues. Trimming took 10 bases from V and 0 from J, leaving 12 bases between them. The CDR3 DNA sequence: TGTGCCACCAAAGGAACCCCGAACACCGGGGAGCTGTTTTTT. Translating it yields CATKGTPNTGELFF.

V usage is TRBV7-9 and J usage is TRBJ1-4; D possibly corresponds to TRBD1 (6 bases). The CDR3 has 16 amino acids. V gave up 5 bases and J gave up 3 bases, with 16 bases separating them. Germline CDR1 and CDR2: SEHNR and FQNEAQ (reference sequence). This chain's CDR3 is CASSQPGGVSNEKLFF. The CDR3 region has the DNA TGTGCCAGCAGCCAACCGGGGGGCGTATCTAATGAAAAACTGTTTTTT.

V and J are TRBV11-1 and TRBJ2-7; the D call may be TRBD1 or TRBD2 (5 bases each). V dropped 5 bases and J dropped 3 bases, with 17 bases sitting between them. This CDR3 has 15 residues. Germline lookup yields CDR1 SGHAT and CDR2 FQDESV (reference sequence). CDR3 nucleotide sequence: TGTGCCAGCAGCCCACTAGGGGAGCAGGGCTACGAGCAGTACTTC. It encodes CASSPLGEQGYEQYF.

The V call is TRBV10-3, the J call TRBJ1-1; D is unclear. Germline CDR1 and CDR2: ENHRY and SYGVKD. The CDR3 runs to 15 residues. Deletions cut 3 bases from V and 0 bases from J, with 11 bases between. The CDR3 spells CAISDSGEMNTEAFF. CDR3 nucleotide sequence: TGTGCCATCAGTGATTCCGGTGAGATGAACACTGAAGCTTTCTTT.

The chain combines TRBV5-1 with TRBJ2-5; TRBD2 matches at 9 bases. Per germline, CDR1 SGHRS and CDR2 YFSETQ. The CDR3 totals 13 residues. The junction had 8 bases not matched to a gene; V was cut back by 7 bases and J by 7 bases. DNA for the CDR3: TGCGCCAGCCGTGATTCACTAGCGGGGACCCAGTACTTC. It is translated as CASRDSLAGTQYF.

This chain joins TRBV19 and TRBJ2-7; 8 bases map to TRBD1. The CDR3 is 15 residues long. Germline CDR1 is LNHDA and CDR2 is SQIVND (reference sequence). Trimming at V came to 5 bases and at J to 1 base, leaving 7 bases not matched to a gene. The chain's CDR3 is CASSVPGQASYEQYF. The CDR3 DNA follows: TGTGCCAGTAGTGTCCCGGGACAGGCATCCTACGAGCAGTACTTC.

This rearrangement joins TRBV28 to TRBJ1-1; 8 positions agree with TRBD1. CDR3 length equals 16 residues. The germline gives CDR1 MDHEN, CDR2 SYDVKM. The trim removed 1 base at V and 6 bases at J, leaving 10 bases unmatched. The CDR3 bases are TGTGCCAGCAGTTTATCCCCAGGACAGGGCAGCGCTGAAGCTTTCTTT. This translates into CASSLSPGQGSAEAFF.

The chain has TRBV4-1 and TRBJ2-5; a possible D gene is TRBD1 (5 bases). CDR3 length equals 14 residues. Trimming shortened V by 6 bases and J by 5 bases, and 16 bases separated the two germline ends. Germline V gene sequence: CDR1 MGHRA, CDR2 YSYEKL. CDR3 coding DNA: TGCGCCAGCAGTAGGGGTACACGTCCGGAGACCCAGTACTTC. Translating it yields CASSRGTRPETQYF.

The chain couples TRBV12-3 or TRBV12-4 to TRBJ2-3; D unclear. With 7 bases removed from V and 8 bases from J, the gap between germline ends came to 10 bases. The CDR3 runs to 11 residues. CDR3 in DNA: TGTGCCAGCACTCCTTTGAGTACGCAGTATTTT. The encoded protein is CASTPLSTQYF.

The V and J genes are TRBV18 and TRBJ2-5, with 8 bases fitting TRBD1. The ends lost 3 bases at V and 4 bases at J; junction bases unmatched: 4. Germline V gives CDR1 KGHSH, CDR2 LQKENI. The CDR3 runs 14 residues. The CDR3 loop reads CASSPPRGLETQYF. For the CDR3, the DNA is TGTGCCAGCTCACCCCCCAGGGGGCTAGAGACCCAGTACTTC.

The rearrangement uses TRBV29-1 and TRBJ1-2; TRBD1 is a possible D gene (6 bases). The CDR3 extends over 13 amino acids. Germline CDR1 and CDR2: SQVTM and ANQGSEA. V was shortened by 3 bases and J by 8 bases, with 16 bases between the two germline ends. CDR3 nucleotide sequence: TGCAGCGTTGATGCAGGGGAGGTTTGGGGCTACACCTTC. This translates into CSVDAGEVWGYTF.

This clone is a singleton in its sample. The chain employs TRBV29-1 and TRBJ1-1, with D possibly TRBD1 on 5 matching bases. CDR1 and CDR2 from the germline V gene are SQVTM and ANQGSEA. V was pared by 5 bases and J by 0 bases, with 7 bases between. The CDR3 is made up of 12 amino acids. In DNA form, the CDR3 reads TGCAGCGTTTGGGGGGTGAACACTGAAGCTTTCTTT. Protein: CSVWGVNTEAFF.

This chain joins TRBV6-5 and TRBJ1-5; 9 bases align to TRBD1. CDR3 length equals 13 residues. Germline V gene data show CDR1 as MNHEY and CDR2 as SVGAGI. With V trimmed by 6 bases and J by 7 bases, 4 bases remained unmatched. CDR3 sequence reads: CASRDRGGQPQHF. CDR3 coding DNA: TGTGCCAGCAGGGACAGGGGAGGCCAGCCCCAGCATTTT.

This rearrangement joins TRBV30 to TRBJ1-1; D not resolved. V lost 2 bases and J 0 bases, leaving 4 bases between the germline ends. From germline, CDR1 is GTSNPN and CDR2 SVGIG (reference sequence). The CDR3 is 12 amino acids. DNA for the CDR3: TGTGCCTGGAGTCGGGTGAACACTGAAGCTTTCTTT. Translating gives CAWSRVNTEAFF.

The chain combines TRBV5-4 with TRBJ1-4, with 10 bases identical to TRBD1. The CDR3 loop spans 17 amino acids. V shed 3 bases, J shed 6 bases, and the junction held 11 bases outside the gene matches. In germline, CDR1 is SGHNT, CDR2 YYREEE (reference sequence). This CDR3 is CASSSKTGGGFDEKLFF. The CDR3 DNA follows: TGTGCCAGCAGCTCAAAGACAGGGGGCGGATTCGATGAAAAACTGTTTTTT.

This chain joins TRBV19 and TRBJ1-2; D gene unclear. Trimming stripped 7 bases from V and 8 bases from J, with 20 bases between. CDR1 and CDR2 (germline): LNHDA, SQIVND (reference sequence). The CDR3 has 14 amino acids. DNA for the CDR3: TGTGCCAGTACCCAAGGCAGGACCTCTATGGGCTACACCTTC. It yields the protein CASTQGRTSMGYTF.

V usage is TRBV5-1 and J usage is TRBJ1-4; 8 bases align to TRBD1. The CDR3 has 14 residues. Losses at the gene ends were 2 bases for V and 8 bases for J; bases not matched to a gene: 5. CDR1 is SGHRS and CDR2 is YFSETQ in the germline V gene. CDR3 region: CASSFQGAKEKLFF. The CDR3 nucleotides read TGCGCCAGCAGCTTTCAGGGGGCGAAAGAAAAACTGTTTTTT.

The CDR3 nucleotides are TGTGCCAGCAGCGGACTAGCGGGGGATTACAATGAGCAGTTCTTC. Its protein product is CASSGLAGDYNEQFF. The chain joins TRBV2 to TRBJ2-1, with 13 positions matching TRBD2. V lost 6 bases and J lost 4; bases outside the gene matches: 3. The CDR3 covers 15 residues. Germline lookup yields CDR1 SNHLY and CDR2 FYNNEI.

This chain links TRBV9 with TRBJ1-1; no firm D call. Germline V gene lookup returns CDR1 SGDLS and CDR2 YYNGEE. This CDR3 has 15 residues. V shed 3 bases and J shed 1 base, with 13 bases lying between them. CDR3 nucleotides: TGTGCCAGCAGCGAACGACCGGGTAAGAACACTGAAGCTTTCTTT. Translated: CASSERPGKNTEAFF.

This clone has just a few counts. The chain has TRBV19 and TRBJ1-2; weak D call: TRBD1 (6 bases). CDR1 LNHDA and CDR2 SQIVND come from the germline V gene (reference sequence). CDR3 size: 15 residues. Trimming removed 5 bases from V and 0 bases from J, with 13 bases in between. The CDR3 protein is CASSLTTGPNYGYTF. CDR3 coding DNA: TGTGCCAGTAGTCTCACGACAGGACCTAACTATGGCTACACCTTC. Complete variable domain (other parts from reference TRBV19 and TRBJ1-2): DGGITQSPKYLFRKEGQNVTLSCEQNLNHDAMYWYRQDPGQGLRLIYYSQIVNDFQKGDIAEGYSVSREKKESFPLTVTSAQKNPTAFYLCASSLTTGPNYGYTFGSGTRLTVV.

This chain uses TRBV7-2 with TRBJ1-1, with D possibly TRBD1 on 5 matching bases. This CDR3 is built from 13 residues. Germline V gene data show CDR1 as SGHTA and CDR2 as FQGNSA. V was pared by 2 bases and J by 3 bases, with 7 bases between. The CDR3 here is CASSLQGYTEAFF. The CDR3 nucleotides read TGTGCCAGCAGCTTACAGGGCTACACTGAAGCTTTCTTT.

The CDR3 spells CASSRIPSGRGYSYNEQFF. The CDR3 nucleotides read TGCGCCAGCAGCCGCATACCTAGCGGGAGGGGATACTCCTACAATGAGCAGTTCTTC. The J gene is TRBJ2-1, the V gene TRBV5-1; 12 nucleotides match TRBD2. Germline CDR1 is SGHRS and CDR2 is YFSETQ. The CDR3 is 19 amino acids. Trimming cost V 4 bases and J 0 bases; bases outside gene matches: 11. The full variable domain, completed using reference TRBV5-1 and TRBJ2-1, is KAGVTQTPRYLIKTRGQQVTLSCSPISGHRSVSWYQQTPGQGLQFLFEYFSETQRNKGNFPGRFSGRQFSNSRSEMNVSTLELGDSALYLCASSRIPSGRGYSYNEQFFGPGTRLTVL.